This T cell receptor (beta chain) stems from a study of cytomegalovirus exposure and HLA in healthy donors. Study-level points and caveats: The study recorded about 150 TCR beta chains that were cytomegalovirus-associated. Rarity held for most TCR sequences, but there were some public TCRs that occurred in many donors.

Assay used: immunoSEQ multiplex PCR; TCRdb lists only in-frame clones, some missing. The table has tens of thousands of clones, around nine tenths seen once. The donors belonged to the approximately 110-subject validation cohort, separate from the roughly 670-subject first cohort. About this clone: Its antigen is undetermined.

This CDR3 has 15 residues. V gave up 5 bases and J gave up 2 bases, with 15 bases separating them. CDR1 and CDR2 (germline): SGHRS, YFSETQ. The receptor comes from a man between 18 and 35 years old in good health and CMV-seronegative. Material for sequencing was PBMCs. The chain links TRBV5-1 to TRBJ2-3; TRBD2 might be the D (7 bases). CDR3 residues: CASRQGLTVTDTQYF. The DNA of the CDR3 is TGCGCCAGCAGACAGGGACTAACGGTCACAGATACGCAGTATTTT.